These 2 T cell receptor beta chains were all obtained from the same sample, sequenced in a study of immune cell composition in non-small cell lung cancer. Assay: immunoSEQ multiplex PCR; the TCRdb copy retains only in-frame clones and omits some. This table has 8,000 or so clones, around four fifths appearing once. Sequencing used lung tumor tissue. The receptor set was obtained from a human donor with non-small cell lung cancer.

The genes are TRBV6-5 and TRBJ1-2, with a weak D call TRBD1 (5 bases). The CDR3 length is 11 residues. Germline V gene lookup returns CDR1 MNHEY and CDR2 SVGAGI. The CDR3 nucleotides are TGTGCTACAGCAGAGGGGTACGGCTACACCTTC. This gives the protein CATAEGYGYTF.

This clone came up once. The chain uses TRBV5-1 and TRBJ2-5; 13 bases match TRBD2. V shed 3 bases, J shed 7 bases, and the junction held 6 bases outside the gene matches. This CDR3 is 15 amino acids long. Germline values: CDR1 SGHRS, CDR2 YFSETQ. CDR3 loop: CASSSGTSGAGTQYF. CDR3 nucleotides: TGCGCCAGCAGCTCCGGGACTAGCGGGGCAGGGACCCAGTACTTC.